This T cell receptor (beta chain) is drawn from a study of cytomegalovirus exposure and HLA in healthy donors. Study-wide points: Rates of TCR association differed by HLA locus in a later analysis, with DRB1 highest and HLA-C lowest.

This clone has just a few counts. Its antigen remains unidentified. V trimming: 1 base; J trimming: 3 bases; junction bases outside the gene matches: 7. The CDR3 has 16 residues. Germline V gene lookup returns CDR1 LGHNA and CDR2 YSLEER. Primers for the PCR totalled 60 Vbeta and 13 Jbeta. The repertoire was sequenced with immunoSEQ multiplex PCR; TCRdb's copy has only in-frame clones and lacks some. Here the sample spans about 94,000 clones, roughly 80% being singletons. CMV serostatus data were not documented for this donor. Sequenced: PBMCs. The chain links TRBV4-3 to TRBJ2-3, with TRBD2 matching 7 bases. This sequence originates from a human donor in good health. Here the CDR3 reads CASSQGRGSKTDTQYF. The CDR3, as DNA: TGCGCCAGCAGCCAAGGGCGCGGGAGTAAGACAGATACGCAGTATTTT.